The source of this T cell receptor beta chain is a study of blood T cell repertoires in COVID-19. Across the whole study: The study drew acute and convalescent COVID-19 samples from the United States, Italy and Spain. From T cells, B-cell-depleted T cells, or PBMCs came the material, which was cDNA or gDNA.

The CDR3 runs 15 residues. Deletions cut 2 bases from V and 0 bases from J, with 8 bases between. Germline CDR1 reads LGHNA; CDR2 reads YNFKEQ. Assay used: immunoSEQ multiplex PCR; TCRdb lists only in-frame clones, some missing. The repertoire holds about 44,000 clones, with 80% to 90% as singletons. The chain recombines TRBV4-2 with TRBJ1-3; D unresolved. The TCR originated in a human donor in a cohort sampled during active COVID-19. What was sequenced was peripheral blood. The CDR3 DNA reads TGTGCCAGCAGCCAACCGGGGAACTCTGGAAACACCATATATTTT. It translates to CASSQPGNSGNTIYF.